The 31 T cell receptor beta chains given below trace back to one sample, sequenced in a study of OX40 agonist ivuxolimab in advanced cancers. Sequenced by immunoSEQ multiplex PCR; TCRdb stores in-frame clones only, minus some. The sample yields around 95,000 clones, about 89% seen once. The material sequenced was CD4+ or CD8+ T cells sorted from blood, taken in a trial of the OX40 agonist ivuxolimab. The receptors come from an adult with an advanced solid tumor such as melanoma, head and neck, liver or kidney cancer.

There are a few counts of this clone. V is TRBV19 and J is TRBJ2-3, with D possibly matching TRBD1 (5 bases). The V end lost 0 bases, the J end lost 8 bases, and 12 bases lay between the germline ends. The CDR3 sequence is 14 residues long. Per the germline V gene, CDR1 is LNHDA and CDR2 is SQIVND (reference sequence). The CDR3 nucleotides read TGTGCCAGTAGTATAGATAGGGGCTCAGGTACGCAGTATTTT. Translation: CASSIDRGSGTQYF.

The rearrangement joins TRBV11-2 to TRBJ2-5; no firm D call. V was pared by 4 bases and J by 5 bases, with 14 bases between. There are 14 residues in the CDR3. From germline, CDR1 is SGHAT and CDR2 FQNNGV. CDR3 residues: CASSYRPRSETQYF. The CDR3 nucleotides are TGTGCCAGCAGCTACCGGCCCCGTTCCGAGACCCAGTACTTC. Full variable domain (rest looked up from reference TRBV11-2 and TRBJ2-5): EAGVAQSPRYKIIEKRQSVAFWCNPISGHATLYWYQQILGQGPKLLIQFQNNGVVDDSQLPKDRFSAERLKGVDSTLKIQPAKLEDSAVYLCASSYRPRSETQYFGPGTRLLVL.

For the CDR3, the DNA is TGTGCCACCGTGGGTCTGGGGGCTGTACTTGGGACCCAGTACTTC. Protein product: CATVGLGAVLGTQYF. The chain combines TRBV15 with TRBJ2-5, with a possible D match to TRBD1 (6 bases). Germline V gene sequence: CDR1 LNHNV, CDR2 YYDKDF (reference sequence). V lost 8 bases and J lost 7, with 23 bases in between. CDR3 length: 15 amino acids.

This clone was seen only once. The chain has TRBV7-8 and TRBJ2-5, with 7 bases matching TRBD2. The CDR3 consists of 12 residues. V trimming: 5 bases; J trimming: 5 bases; junction bases outside the gene matches: 2. Germline CDR1 and CDR2: SGHVS and FQNEAQ. CDR3 sequence reads: CASSLSGETQYF. CDR3 nucleotides: TGTGCCAGCAGCCTTAGCGGGGAGACCCAGTACTTC.

This chain uses TRBV11-2 with TRBJ1-5; 10 positions match TRBD1. There are 15 residues in the CDR3. V was clipped by 0 bases and J by 9 bases; unmatched bases: 5. Germline CDR1 is SGHAT and CDR2 is FQNNGV. The CDR3 region is CASSLEGTGDGPQHF. CDR3 nucleotide sequence: TGTGCCAGCAGCTTAGAGGGGACAGGGGACGGGCCCCAGCATTTT.

The chain is built from TRBV28 and TRBJ2-7; 14 bases map to TRBD2. V lost 2 bases and J lost 7; bases outside the gene matches: 13. This CDR3 comprises 18 residues. The V gene's germline CDR1 is MDHEN and CDR2 SYDVKM. This chain's CDR3 is CASSLLTSGGVTPGEQYF. The CDR3 bases are TGTGCCAGCAGTTTACTGACTAGCGGGGGGGTTACCCCCGGGGAGCAGTACTTC.

The chain links TRBV5-8 to TRBJ1-4, with 9 positions matching TRBD1. The CDR3 is made up of 19 amino acids. Germline assignment: CDR1 SGHTS and CDR2 YDEGEE. V lost 4 bases, J lost 5 bases, and 18 bases stayed unmatched. For the CDR3, the DNA is TGTGCCAGCAGCCTTGGCCCGGGACAGGGATTTAGTTCGAATGAAAAACTGTTTTTT. This translates into CASSLGPGQGFSSNEKLFF.

The genes are TRBV15 and TRBJ1-5; no clear D gene. The CDR3 extends over 13 amino acids. Germline CDR1 and CDR2: LNHNV and YYDKDF (reference sequence). V dropped 0 bases and J dropped 8 bases, with 8 bases sitting between them. In nucleotides, the CDR3 is TGTGCCACCAGCAGAGATATCCGGGAGCCCCAGCATTTT. Translating gives CATSRDIREPQHF.

This clone was observed a few times. J is TRBJ1-6 and V is TRBV5-1; D is unclear. CDR1 SGHRS and CDR2 YFSETQ come from the germline V gene. Trimming cost V 0 bases and J 6 bases, with 7 bases left between them. The CDR3 has 14 residues. The CDR3 coding sequence is TGCGCCAGCAGCTTGGGAGGGAGTAATTCACCCCTCCACTTT. It translates to CASSLGGSNSPLHF.

The chain employs TRBV9 and TRBJ1-5; TRBD1 is a possible D gene (6 bases). Trimming removed 4 bases from V and 2 bases from J, with 7 bases in between. CDR3 length: 13 amino acids. The germline V gene has CDR1 SGDLS and CDR2 YYNGEE. CDR3 in amino acids: CASSHRGNQPQHF. The CDR3 coding sequence is TGTGCCAGCAGCCACAGGGGCAATCAGCCCCAGCATTTT.

The chain uses TRBV10-1 and TRBJ1-5; the D is unclear. Germline V lookup: CDR1 WNHNN, CDR2 SYGVQD (reference sequence). The CDR3 has 12 residues. V gave up 10 bases and J gave up 7 bases, with 14 bases separating them. Written as DNA, the CDR3 is TGCGCCACGGCCATGCCGGGCCAGCCCCAGCATTTT. This gives the protein CATAMPGQPQHF.

CDR3 amino acids: CASSGREEAFF. In nucleotides, the CDR3 is TGTGCCAGCAGTGGCCGGGAAGAAGCTTTCTTT. This chain connects TRBV6-5 to TRBJ1-1; D unresolved. V was cut by 5 bases and J by 8 bases, with 9 bases left in between. The CDR3 length is 11 residues. Germline V CDR1 and CDR2: MNHEY, SVGAGI.

This chain connects TRBV5-1 to TRBJ2-1; maybe TRBD2 (5 bases). From germline, CDR1 is SGHRS and CDR2 YFSETQ. Trimming stripped 0 bases from V and 9 bases from J, with 10 bases between. The CDR3 sequence is 13 residues long. Here the CDR3 reads CASSLALAGEQFF. The CDR3 nucleotides are TGCGCCAGCAGCTTGGCCCTAGCAGGTGAGCAGTTCTTC. The variable domain in full, completed from reference TRBV5-1 and TRBJ2-1, reads KAGVTQTPRYLIKTRGQQVTLSCSPISGHRSVSWYQQTPGQGLQFLFEYFSETQRNKGNFPGRFSGRQFSNSRSEMNVSTLELGDSALYLCASSLALAGEQFFGPGTRLTVL.

V is TRBV29-1 and J is TRBJ2-3, with D unclear. The CDR3 spans 12 residues. The V end lost 3 bases, the J end lost 1 base, and 5 bases lay between the germline ends. Germline V CDR1 and CDR2: SQVTM, ANQGSEA. The CDR3 spells CSVEFGTDTQYF. The CDR3 coding sequence is TGCAGCGTTGAGTTCGGCACAGATACGCAGTATTTT.

J is TRBJ1-4 and V is TRBV5-4; D unclear. V dropped 1 base and J dropped 5 bases, with 12 bases sitting between them. This CDR3 is 15 amino acids long. The germline V gene encodes CDR1 SGHNT and CDR2 YYREEE (reference sequence). CDR3 nucleotides: TGTGCCAGCAGCTTGTTCGGGCAAGTCAATGAAAAACTGTTTTTT. It yields the protein CASSLFGQVNEKLFF. Variable domain in full (rest from reference TRBV5-4 and TRBJ1-4): ETGVTQSPTHLIKTRGQQVTLRCSSQSGHNTVSWYQQALGQGPQFIFQYYREEENGRGNFPPRFSGLQFPNYSSELNVNALELDDSALYLCASSLFGQVNEKLFFGSGTQLSVL.

The chain couples TRBV5-1 to TRBJ1-5; the match to TRBD1 covers 8 bases. This CDR3 is 15 amino acids long. V lost 2 bases, J lost 3 bases, and 4 bases stayed unmatched. Germline CDR1 SGHRS, CDR2 YFSETQ. The DNA for the CDR3 is TGCGCCAGCAGCTTCACGGGACAGGTCAATCAGCCCCAGCATTTT. It codes for CASSFTGQVNQPQHF.

The CDR3 loop is CASSMEGGGNSPLHF. The CDR3 region has the DNA TGTGCCAGTAGTATGGAGGGCGGGGGGAATTCACCCCTCCACTTT. This chain links TRBV19 with TRBJ1-6; perhaps TRBD1 as D (5 bases). This CDR3 has 15 amino acids. V was pared by 3 bases and J by 7 bases, with 13 bases between. Germline loops: CDR1 LNHDA, CDR2 SQIVND (reference sequence).

CDR3 sequence reads: CASSIQAGIYNEQFF. For the CDR3, the DNA is TGTGCCAGTAGTATCCAAGCGGGTATATACAATGAGCAGTTCTTC. The V gene is TRBV19, the J gene TRBJ2-1; weak D call: TRBD2 (6 bases). CDR3 length: 15 amino acids. Germline CDR1 LNHDA, CDR2 SQIVND (reference sequence). V was cut by 3 bases and J by 4 bases, with 13 bases left in between.

The CDR3 DNA follows: TGCAGCGTTGTGGGGGTAGAGACCCAGTACTTC. Amino acids: CSVVGVETQYF. This chain uses TRBV29-1 with TRBJ2-5, with D possibly called TRBD1 or TRBD2 (5 bases each). The ends were cut back, 4 bases at V and 4 bases at J, with 7 bases in the middle. The CDR3 sequence is 11 residues long. Looked up from germline, CDR1 is SQVTM and CDR2 is ANQGSEA.

The rearrangement joins TRBV25-1 to TRBJ1-1; tentatively, D is TRBD1 (6 bases). Germline assignment: CDR1 MGHDK and CDR2 SYGVNS. The CDR3 loop spans 15 amino acids. V lost 3 bases to trimming and J lost 9 bases, with 20 bases between them. The CDR3 is CASSDRGGGWAKAFF. In DNA, the CDR3 is TGTGCCAGCAGTGATCGAGGGGGGGGTTGGGCTAAAGCTTTCTTT.

This clone was seen once. The rearrangement uses TRBV14 and TRBJ2-7, with 7 bases matching TRBD2. The CDR3 consists of 15 residues. Germline CDR1 SGHDN, CDR2 FVKESK. The V gene end was trimmed by 3 bases and the J gene end by 2 bases; junction bases not matched to a gene: 7. The CDR3 DNA reads as TGTGCCAGCAGCCATAGAGCGGGGCCTACCTACGAGCAGTACTTC. Encoded protein: CASSHRAGPTYEQYF.

The rearrangement uses TRBV30 and TRBJ1-2; no clear D. V was clipped by 5 bases and J by 7 bases, with 17 bases between them. The CDR3 consists of 13 residues. Germline values: CDR1 GTSNPN, CDR2 SVGIG (reference sequence). CDR3 bases: TGTGCCTGGTCCCGGACCCTTACGAGTGGCTACACCTTC. Its protein is CAWSRTLTSGYTF.

This clone was seen a single time. J is TRBJ2-3 and V is TRBV19, with D unresolved. V dropped 1 base and J dropped 2 bases, with 10 bases sitting between them. Germline assignment: CDR1 LNHDA and CDR2 SQIVND (reference sequence). The CDR3 consists of 15 residues. The CDR3 loop is CASSIGRGTTDTQYF. In DNA form, the CDR3 reads TGTGCCAGTAGTATAGGACGCGGAACCACAGATACGCAGTATTTT.

The chain is built from TRBV18 and TRBJ2-5; no reliable D call. This CDR3 spans 15 amino acids. Deletions cut 1 base from V and 5 bases from J, with 14 bases between. The germline V gene encodes CDR1 KGHSH and CDR2 LQKENI. The CDR3 DNA follows: TGTGCCAGCTCACCACTAACCGACTTGGGCGAGACCCAGTACTTC. Translated, it gives CASSPLTDLGETQYF.

The V call is TRBV11-2, the J call TRBJ2-5; D may be TRBD1 (5 bases). Germline assignment: CDR1 SGHAT and CDR2 FQNNGV. Trimming took 1 base from V and 0 from J, leaving 6 bases between them. This CDR3 is 14 amino acids long. CDR3 protein: CASSLAGYQETQYF. CDR3 coding DNA: TGTGCCAGCAGCTTAGCAGGGTACCAAGAGACCCAGTACTTC. Based on the CDR3 plus reference TRBV11-2 and TRBJ2-5, the full variable domain is EAGVAQSPRYKIIEKRQSVAFWCNPISGHATLYWYQQILGQGPKLLIQFQNNGVVDDSQLPKDRFSAERLKGVDSTLKIQPAKLEDSAVYLCASSLAGYQETQYFGPGTRLLVL.

V gene TRBV19 combines with J gene TRBJ2-1; D is perhaps TRBD2 (5 bases). With 5 bases removed from V and 4 bases from J, the gap between germline ends came to 15 bases. This CDR3 is built from 15 residues. Germline values: CDR1 LNHDA, CDR2 SQIVND (reference sequence). CDR3 DNA: TGTGCCAGTAGTCAGTCCTCAACGGGGTACAATGAGCAGTTCTTC. Residues: CASSQSSTGYNEQFF.

This chain connects TRBV28 to TRBJ1-5; TRBD1 aligns across 12 bases. The junction had 7 bases not matched to a gene; V was cut back by 6 bases and J by 7 bases. The CDR3 is 15 residues long. The V gene's germline CDR1 is MDHEN and CDR2 SYDVKM. CDR3 DNA sequence: TGTGCCAGCAGCCTCGGGACAGGGGGCGCCCAGCCCCAGCATTTT. Its protein is CASSLGTGGAQPQHF. The full variable domain, in which reference TRBV28 and TRBJ1-5 provide the parts outside the CDR3, is DVKVTQSSRYLVKRTGEKVFLECVQDMDHENMFWYRQDPGLGLRLIYFSYDVKMKEKGDIPEGYSVSREKKERFSLILESASTNQTSMYLCASSLGTGGAQPQHFGDGTRLSIL.

The gene calls are TRBV7-2 and TRBJ2-1, with TRBD1 matching 10 bases. V lost 3 bases, J lost 6 bases, and 5 bases stayed unmatched. CDR1 is SGHTA and CDR2 is FQGNSA in the germline V gene. This CDR3 is 15 amino acids long. The CDR3 nucleotides read TGTGCCAGCAGCTTTTTCCGGGACAGGGGCAATGAGCAGTTCTTC. Translated: CASSFFRDRGNEQFF.

This chain links TRBV18 with TRBJ1-4; no firm D call. CDR3 length: 17 residues. V was trimmed by 2 bases and J by 3 bases, leaving 16 bases between them. Germline lookup yields CDR1 KGHSH and CDR2 LQKENI. CDR3 nucleotides: TGTGCCAGCTCACCAAGTTCTGCGGGAATAGCTAATGAAAAACTGTTTTTT. It encodes CASSPSSAGIANEKLFF.

This CDR3 reads CASSSTGAGNTIYF. Written as DNA, the CDR3 is TGTGCCAGCAGCTCAACAGGGGCTGGAAACACCATATATTTT. The chain recombines TRBV7-9 with TRBJ1-3; 7 bases map to TRBD1. This CDR3 has 14 amino acids. Germline values: CDR1 SEHNR, CDR2 FQNEAQ (reference sequence). Unmatched junction bases numbered 2, after V lost 4 bases and J lost 2 bases. The full variable domain, with the rest looked up from reference TRBV7-9 and TRBJ1-3, is DTGVSQNPRHKITKRGQNVTFRCDPISEHNRLYWYRQTLGQGPEFLTYFQNEAQLEKSRLLSDRFSAERPKGSFSTLEIQRTEQGDSAMYLCASSSTGAGNTIYFGEGSWLTVV.

The V gene is TRBV5-3, the J gene TRBJ2-4, with TRBD1 matching 10 bases. TRBV5-3 is classed as an ORF, of uncertain function. Trimming cost V 4 bases and J 2 bases; bases outside gene matches: 15. This CDR3 region has 19 residues. The CDR3 DNA is TGTGCCAGAAGCGTCCCACGGGAGACAGGGGGCTTATCCAAAAACATTCAGTACTTC. Its translation is CARSVPRETGGLSKNIQYF.